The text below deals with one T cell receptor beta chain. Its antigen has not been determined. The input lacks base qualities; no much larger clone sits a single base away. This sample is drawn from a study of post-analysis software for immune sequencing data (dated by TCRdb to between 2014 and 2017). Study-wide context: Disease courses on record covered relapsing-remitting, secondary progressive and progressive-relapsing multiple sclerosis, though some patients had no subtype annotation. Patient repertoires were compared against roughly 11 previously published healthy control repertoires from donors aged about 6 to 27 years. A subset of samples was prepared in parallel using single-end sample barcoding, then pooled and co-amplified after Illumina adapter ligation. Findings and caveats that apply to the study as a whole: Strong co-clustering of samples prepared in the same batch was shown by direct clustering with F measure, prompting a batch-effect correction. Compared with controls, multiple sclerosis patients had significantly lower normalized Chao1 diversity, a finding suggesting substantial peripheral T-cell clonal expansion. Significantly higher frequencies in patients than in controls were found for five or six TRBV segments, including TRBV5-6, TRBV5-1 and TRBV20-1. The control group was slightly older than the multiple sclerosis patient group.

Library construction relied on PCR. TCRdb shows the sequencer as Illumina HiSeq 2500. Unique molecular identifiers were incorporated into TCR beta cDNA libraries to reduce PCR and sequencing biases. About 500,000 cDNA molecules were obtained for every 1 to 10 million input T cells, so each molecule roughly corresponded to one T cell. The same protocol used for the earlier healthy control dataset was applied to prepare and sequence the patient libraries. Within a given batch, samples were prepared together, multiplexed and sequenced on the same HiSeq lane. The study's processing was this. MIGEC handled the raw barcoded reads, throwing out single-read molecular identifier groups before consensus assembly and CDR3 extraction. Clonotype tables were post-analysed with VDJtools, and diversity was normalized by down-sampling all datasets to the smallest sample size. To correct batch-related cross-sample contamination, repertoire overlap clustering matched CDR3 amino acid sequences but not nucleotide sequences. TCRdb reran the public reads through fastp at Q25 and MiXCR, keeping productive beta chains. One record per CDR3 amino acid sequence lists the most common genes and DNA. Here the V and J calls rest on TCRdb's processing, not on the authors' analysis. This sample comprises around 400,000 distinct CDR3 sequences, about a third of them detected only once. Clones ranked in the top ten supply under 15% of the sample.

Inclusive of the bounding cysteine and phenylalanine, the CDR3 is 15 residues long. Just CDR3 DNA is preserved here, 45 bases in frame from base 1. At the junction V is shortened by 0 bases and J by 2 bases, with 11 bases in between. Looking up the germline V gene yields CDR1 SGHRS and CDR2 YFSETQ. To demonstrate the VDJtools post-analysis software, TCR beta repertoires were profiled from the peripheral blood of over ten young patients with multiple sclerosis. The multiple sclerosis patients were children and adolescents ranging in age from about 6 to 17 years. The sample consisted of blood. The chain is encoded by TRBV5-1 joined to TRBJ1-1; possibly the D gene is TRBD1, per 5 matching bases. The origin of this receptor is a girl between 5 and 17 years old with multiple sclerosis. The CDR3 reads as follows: CASSLEGQGNTEAFF. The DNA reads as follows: TGCGCCAGCAGCTTGGAAGGTCAGGGTAACACTGAAGCTTTCTTT. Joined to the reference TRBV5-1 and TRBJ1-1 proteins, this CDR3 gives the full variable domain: KAGVTQTPRYLIKTRGQQVTLSCSPISGHRSVSWYQQTPGQGLQFLFEYFSETQRNKGNFPGRFSGRQFSNSRSEMNVSTLELGDSALYLCASSLEGQGNTEAFFGQGTRLTVV.